A single sample gave rise to the 9 T cell receptor beta chains below, sequenced in a study of T cell repertoires in cytomegalovirus infection. TCRdb analysed the reads with MiXCR anew, one entry per CDR3 protein. The sample includes hundreds of thousands of distinct CDR3 sequences, 20% to 25% of them seen just once. The material sequenced was CD8+ T cells from PBMCs. The receptors here all came from a human donor in good health (CMV status not recorded). Some clones in this sample may be carry-over from other donors' samples.

The chain links TRBV7-8 to TRBJ2-4; 12 nucleotides agree with TRBD2. The CDR3 spans 13 residues. In germline, CDR1 is SGHVS, CDR2 FQNEAQ. Trimming took 6 bases from V and 8 from J; bases not matched to a gene: 2. CDR3 DNA sequence: TGTGCCAGCAGGAGGACTAGCGGGGACATTCAGTACTTC. Its protein product is CASRRTSGDIQYF.

The sample holds many counts of this clonotype. This chain links TRBV6-5 with TRBJ2-6; no firm D call. The V gene's germline CDR1 is MNHEY and CDR2 SVGAGI. The CDR3 totals 15 residues. With 4 bases removed from V and 0 bases from J, the gap between germline ends came to 7 bases. The CDR3 loop is CASSLSSSGANVLTF. The CDR3, as DNA: TGTGCCAGCAGTTTAAGTAGCTCTGGGGCCAACGTCCTGACTTTC.

The chain links TRBV12-3 or TRBV12-4 to TRBJ2-7; 11 bases are shared with TRBD2. The CDR3 length is 15 residues. CDR3 loop: CASSKGLAASFEQYV. The CDR3 bases are TGTGCCAGCAGCAAGGGACTAGCGGCCTCCTTCGAGCAGTACGTC.

This clonotype was seen at least ten times. The chain is built from TRBV2 and TRBJ1-1, with a possible D match to TRBD1 (6 bases). V was trimmed by 10 bases and J by 4 bases, leaving 10 bases between them. The CDR3 has 11 amino acids. Germline-derived CDR1 and CDR2 are SNHLY and FYNNEI. The CDR3 coding sequence is TGTGCCACTGGACAGAGCACTGAAGCTTTCTTT. Residues: CATGQSTEAFF.

The chain recombines TRBV10-3 with TRBJ2-5, with a possible D match to TRBD1 (6 bases). The CDR3 extends over 21 amino acids. Trimming took 0 bases from V and 2 from J, leaving 28 bases between them. Germline V CDR1 and CDR2: ENHRY, SYGVKD. CDR3 coding DNA: TGTGCCATCAGTGAGTCGACGGGGAGCAACAGGGCCAGAGGAGAACAAGAGACCCAGTACTTC. This codes for CAISESTGSNRARGEQETQYF.

This clonotype has a handful of counts. The rearrangement joins TRBV20-1 to TRBJ1-3; TRBD1 might be the D (5 bases). The CDR3 consists of 14 residues. The V gene lost 6 bases and the J gene lost 0 bases, with 12 bases spanning the gap. Per germline, CDR1 DFQATT and CDR2 SNEGSKA (reference sequence). The CDR3: CSAPGGYSGNTIYF. In DNA form, the CDR3 reads TGCAGTGCCCCCGGGGGGTACTCTGGAAACACCATATATTTT.

This clonotype was seen only a few times. The gene calls are TRBV5-6 and TRBJ1-2; D is uncertain. Germline loops: CDR1 SGHDT, CDR2 YYEEEE. The germline V and J ends were trimmed by 0 bases and 3 bases, with 6 bases remaining between them. The CDR3 length is 13 residues. CDR3 in amino acids: CASSLGDYYGYTF. The CDR3 DNA is TGTGCCAGCAGCTTGGGCGACTACTATGGCTACACCTTC.

The rearrangement uses TRBV10-3 and TRBJ2-3, with a weak D call TRBD1 (6 bases). Germline-derived CDR1 and CDR2 are ENHRY and SYGVKD. CDR3 length equals 16 residues. V lost 2 bases and J lost 2, with 14 bases in between. CDR3 loop: CAISEKTGRHTDTQYF. The CDR3 coding sequence is TGTGCCATCAGTGAGAAGACAGGACGGCACACAGATACGCAGTATTTT.

This clonotype was seen more than once but under ten times. This sequence joins TRBV6-6 and TRBJ1-6; TRBD1 aligns across 8 bases. CDR1 and CDR2 from the germline V gene are MNHNY and SVGAGI (reference sequence). The trim removed 4 bases at V and 14 bases at J, leaving 13 bases unmatched. The CDR3 has 15 amino acids. The CDR3 nucleotides read TGTGCCAGCAGTTTAAGGACAGGGCCCTATGGTACCCTCCACTTT. As protein: CASSLRTGPYGTLHF.